These 17 T cell receptor beta chains were sequenced from one sample in a study of blood T cell repertoires in COVID-19. Libraries were prepared by immunoSEQ multiplex PCR; TCRdb keeps only in-frame clonotypes and omits some of them. Among roughly 350,000 clones listed, around 87% were seen once. The specimen sequenced was peripheral blood. These receptors originate from a woman aged 30 to 39 with COVID-19, enrolled during active disease.

This chain uses TRBV27 with TRBJ2-1, with TRBD2 matching over 7 bases. CDR1 is MNHEY, CDR2 SMNVEV, per germline (reference sequence). With V trimmed by 6 bases and J by 6 bases, 11 bases remained unmatched. The CDR3 runs to 15 residues. CDR3 coding DNA: TGTGCCAGCAGCCCATCTAGCGGACCCGTCAATGAGCAGTTCTTC. Amino acid sequence: CASSPSSGPVNEQFF.

The chain employs TRBV7-2 and TRBJ2-7; 10 bases align to TRBD2. The ends lost 5 bases at V and 2 bases at J; junction bases unmatched: 6. The CDR3 length is 15 residues. The germline V gene encodes CDR1 SGHTA and CDR2 FQGNSA. The CDR3 here is CASSPAGTSAYEQYF. The CDR3 DNA reads TGTGCCAGCAGCCCCGCCGGGACTAGCGCCTACGAGCAGTACTTC.

CDR3 in amino acids: CASSLVHVNTEAFF. The CDR3 DNA reads as TGTGCCAGCAGCTTAGTTCATGTGAACACTGAAGCTTTCTTT. The V gene is TRBV7-2, the J gene TRBJ1-1; D unresolved. CDR3 length equals 14 residues. Per germline, CDR1 SGHTA and CDR2 FQGNSA. V was pared by 1 base and J by 0 bases, with 6 bases between. Full variable domain (missing parts from reference TRBV7-2 and TRBJ1-1): GAGVSQSPSNKVTEKGKDVELRCDPISGHTALYWYRQSLGQGLEFLIYFQGNSAPDKSGLPSDRFSAERTGGSVSTLTIQRTQQEDSAVYLCASSLVHVNTEAFFGQGTRLTVV.

This chain connects TRBV4-3 to TRBJ2-5, with 9 bases that match TRBD2. The CDR3 has 15 amino acids. The V segment lost 6 bases and the J segment 4 bases; nucleotides outside the gene matches: 9. The germline V gene has CDR1 LGHNA and CDR2 YSLEER. The CDR3 DNA follows: TGCGCCAGCAGTAGCGGGAGCCGGTTCCGAGAGACCCAGTACTTC. Amino acid sequence: CASSSGSRFRETQYF.

The chain has TRBV19 and TRBJ2-1; TRBD2 matches at 14 bases. The V segment lost 7 bases and the J segment 12 bases; nucleotides outside the gene matches: 11. Germline CDR1 and CDR2: LNHDA and SQIVND (reference sequence). There are 15 residues in the CDR3. The CDR3 region is CASTLSGTSGSPQFF. The CDR3, as DNA: TGTGCCAGTACCCTATCCGGGACTAGCGGGAGTCCGCAGTTCTTC.

This rearrangement joins TRBV28 to TRBJ1-1; TRBD1 aligns across 9 bases. This CDR3 has 14 amino acids. CDR1 and CDR2 from the germline V gene are MDHEN and SYDVKM. Unmatched junction bases numbered 8, after V lost 6 bases and J lost 6 bases. CDR3 region: CASRPSGQGPEAFF. In nucleotides, the CDR3 is TGTGCCAGCAGACCAAGCGGACAGGGGCCTGAAGCTTTCTTT.

The sample holds a few counts of this clone. The chain uses TRBV6-5 and TRBJ1-5; tentative D call: TRBD1 (6 bases). Germline V gene lookup returns CDR1 MNHEY and CDR2 SVGAGI. This CDR3 is 11 amino acids long. V lost 10 bases and J 6 bases, leaving 10 bases between the germline ends. In nucleotides, the CDR3 is TGTGCCACCAAAGGGGGTCAGCCCCAGCATTTT. Residues: CATKGGQPQHF.

This chain connects TRBV29-1 to TRBJ2-3; 10 bases fit TRBD2. The CDR3 runs 15 residues. V shed 3 bases, J shed 2 bases, and the junction held 5 bases outside the gene matches. The germline gives CDR1 SQVTM, CDR2 ANQGSEA. The CDR3 is CSVDSLAGITDTQYF. The CDR3 coding sequence is TGCAGCGTTGACTCACTAGCGGGAATCACAGATACGCAGTATTTT.

The rearrangement uses TRBV3-1 (or the pseudogene TRBV3-2) and TRBJ2-3; 8 nucleotides line up with TRBD2. Germline V gene sequence: CDR1 LGHDT, CDR2 YNNKEL (reference sequence). The CDR3 is 16 amino acids. V trimming: 2 bases; J trimming: 3 bases; junction bases outside the gene matches: 7. For the CDR3, the DNA is TGTGCCAGCAGCCAACCAGCGGGGGTGGGAACAGATACGCAGTATTTT. As protein: CASSQPAGVGTDTQYF.

On this clone: Other DNA sequences in the sample encode the same CDR3. This rearrangement joins TRBV7-3 to TRBJ1-1, with D possibly being TRBD1 (6 bases). CDR1 SGHTA and CDR2 FQGTGA come from the germline V gene. CDR3 length: 13 residues. V was shortened by 5 bases and J by 1 base, with 8 bases between the two germline ends. The CDR3 region has the DNA TGTGCCAGCAGCCTACAGGGGAACACTGAAGCTTTCTTT. This sequence encodes CASSLQGNTEAFF.

A word on this clone: The sample holds other DNA sequences that translate to the same CDR3. This chain connects TRBV5-8 to TRBJ2-1; 7 positions agree with TRBD2. Germline CDR1 and CDR2: SGHTS and YDEGEE. The V gene end was trimmed by 4 bases and the J gene end by 0 bases; junction bases not matched to a gene: 4. The CDR3 sequence is 15 residues long. The DNA of the CDR3 is TGTGCCAGCAGCCCGGGACTACCCTCCTACAATGAGCAGTTCTTC. It translates to CASSPGLPSYNEQFF.

The rearrangement joins TRBV11-2 to TRBJ2-7; 9 positions agree with TRBD1. Germline V CDR1 and CDR2: SGHAT, FQNNGV. The CDR3 has 14 amino acids. Germline trimming cut 2 bases from V and 4 bases from J; bases unmatched to any gene: 3. The DNA for the CDR3 is TGTGCCAGCAGCTTAACAGGGGGCATGTACGAGCAGTACTTC. Its translation is CASSLTGGMYEQYF.

This clone was found once. V usage is TRBV19 and J usage is TRBJ2-5, with TRBD2 identical over 12 bases. V gave up 6 bases and J gave up 3 bases; unmatched junction bases: 2. The CDR3 runs 14 residues. Per the germline V gene, CDR1 is LNHDA and CDR2 is SQIVND (reference sequence). In nucleotides, the CDR3 is TGTGCCAGTAGGACTAGCGGGAGTGAAGAGACCCAGTACTTC. Amino acid sequence: CASRTSGSEETQYF.

The chain is built from TRBV9 and TRBJ1-6, with 7 bases matching TRBD1. Per germline, CDR1 SGDLS and CDR2 YYNGEE. The CDR3 has 16 amino acids. Trimming cost V 3 bases and J 4 bases; bases outside gene matches: 7. Here the CDR3 reads CASSARDSQYNSPLHF. The CDR3 region has the DNA TGTGCCAGCAGCGCTCGGGACAGCCAGTATAATTCACCCCTCCACTTT.

The chain uses TRBV6-5 and TRBJ1-4; a possible D gene is TRBD1 (6 bases). V lost 7 bases to trimming and J lost 8 bases, with 17 bases between them. The CDR3 length is 14 residues. Germline V CDR1 and CDR2: MNHEY, SVGAGI. As DNA, the CDR3 is TGTGCCAGCACCCGGACAGCGAGATCCGAAAAACTGTTTTTT. Amino acid sequence: CASTRTARSEKLFF.

This sequence joins TRBV10-3 and TRBJ2-7; perhaps TRBD1 as D (6 bases). The CDR3 is made up of 13 amino acids. The germline V gene has CDR1 ENHRY and CDR2 SYGVKD. V was pared by 4 bases and J by 2 bases, with 9 bases between. The CDR3 bases are TGTGCCATCAGTGCAGGACAGACCTACGAGCAGTACTTC. Translating it yields CAISAGQTYEQYF.

The chain recombines TRBV2 with TRBJ2-1; a possible D gene is TRBD2 (6 bases). Germline V gene data show CDR1 as SNHLY and CDR2 as FYNNEI. Trimming shortened V by 8 bases and J by 4 bases, and 9 bases separated the two germline ends. The CDR3 loop spans 12 amino acids. The CDR3 reads CASLSGYNEQFF. CDR3 sequence (DNA): TGTGCCAGCCTAAGCGGGTACAATGAGCAGTTCTTC.